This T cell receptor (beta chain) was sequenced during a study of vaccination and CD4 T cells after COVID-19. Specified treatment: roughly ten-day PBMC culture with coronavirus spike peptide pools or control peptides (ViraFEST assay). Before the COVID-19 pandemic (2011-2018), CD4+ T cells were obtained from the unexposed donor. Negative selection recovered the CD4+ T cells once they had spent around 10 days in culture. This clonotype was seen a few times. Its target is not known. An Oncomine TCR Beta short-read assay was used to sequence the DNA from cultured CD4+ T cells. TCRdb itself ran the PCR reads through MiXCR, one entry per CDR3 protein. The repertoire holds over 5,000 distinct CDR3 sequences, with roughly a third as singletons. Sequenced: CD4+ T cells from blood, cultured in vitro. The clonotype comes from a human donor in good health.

The CDR3 is CASSSGDSLLYGYTF. DNA of the CDR3: TGTGCCAGCAGTTCAGGGGACAGCTTACTATATGGCTACACCTTC. This rearrangement joins TRBV12-3 or TRBV12-4 to TRBJ1-2; 7 nucleotides align to TRBD1. The trim removed 4 bases at V and 5 bases at J, leaving 10 bases unmatched. The CDR3 covers 15 residues.